This entry is about one T cell receptor (beta chain). As for treatment: oral pan-JAK inhibitor, 5-10 mg twice daily. This sample was taken from a study of CD8+ T cells in alopecia areata. The CDR3 runs to 15 residues. Germline V CDR1 and CDR2: SGDLS, YYNGEE. The V and J ends lost 4 bases and 4 bases, in that order; junction bases with no gene match: 7. Following extraction, RNA underwent reverse transcription to cDNA, which served as the sequencing template. Only in-frame clones appear in the TCRdb table, and some are missing; sequencing was by immunoSEQ multiplex PCR. In the table there are some 110,000 clones, 58% of which are singletons.

V is TRBV9 and J is TRBJ2-2; 7 bases are shared with TRBD2. This sample comprised CD8+ T cells sorted from blood, obtained at week 4, from a patient treated with tofacitinib. This TCR derives from a human donor with alopecia areata. DNA for the CDR3: TGTGCCAGCAGCCCCTCCGGGGGGACCACCGGGGAGCTGTTTTTT. Protein sequence: CASSPSGGTTGELFF.